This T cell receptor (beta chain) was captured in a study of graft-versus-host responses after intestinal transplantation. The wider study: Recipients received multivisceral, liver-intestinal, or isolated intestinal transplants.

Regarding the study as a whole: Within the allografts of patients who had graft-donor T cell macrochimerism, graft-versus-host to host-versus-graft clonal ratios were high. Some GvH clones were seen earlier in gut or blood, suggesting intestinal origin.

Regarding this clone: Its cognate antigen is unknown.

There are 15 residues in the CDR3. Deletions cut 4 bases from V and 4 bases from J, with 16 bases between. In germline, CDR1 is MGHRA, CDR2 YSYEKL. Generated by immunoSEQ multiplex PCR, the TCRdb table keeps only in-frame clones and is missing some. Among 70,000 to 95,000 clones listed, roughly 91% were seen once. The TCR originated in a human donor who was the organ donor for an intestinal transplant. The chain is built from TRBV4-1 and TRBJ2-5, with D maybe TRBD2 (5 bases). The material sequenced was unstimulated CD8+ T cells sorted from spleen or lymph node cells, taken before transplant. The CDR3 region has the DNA TGCGCCAGCAGCCGCGTTGAGGGTAGGAGAGAGACCCAGTACTTC. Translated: CASSRVEGRRETQYF.